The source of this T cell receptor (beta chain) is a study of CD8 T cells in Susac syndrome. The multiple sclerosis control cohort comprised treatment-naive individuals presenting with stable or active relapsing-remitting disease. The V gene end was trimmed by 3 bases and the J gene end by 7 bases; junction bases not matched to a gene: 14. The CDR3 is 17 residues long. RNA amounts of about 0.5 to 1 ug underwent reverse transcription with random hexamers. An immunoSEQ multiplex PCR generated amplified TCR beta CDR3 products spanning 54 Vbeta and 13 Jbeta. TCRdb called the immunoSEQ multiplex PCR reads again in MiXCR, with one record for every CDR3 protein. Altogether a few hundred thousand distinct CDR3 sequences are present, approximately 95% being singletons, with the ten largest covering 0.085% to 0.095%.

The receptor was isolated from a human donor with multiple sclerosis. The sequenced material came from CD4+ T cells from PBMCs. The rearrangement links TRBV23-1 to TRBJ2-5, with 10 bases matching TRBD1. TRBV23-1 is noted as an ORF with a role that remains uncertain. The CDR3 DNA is TGCGCCAGCAGTCATTGCTCCGGGACAGGGGAGGAGGGGACCCAGTACTTC. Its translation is CASSHCSGTGEEGTQYF.